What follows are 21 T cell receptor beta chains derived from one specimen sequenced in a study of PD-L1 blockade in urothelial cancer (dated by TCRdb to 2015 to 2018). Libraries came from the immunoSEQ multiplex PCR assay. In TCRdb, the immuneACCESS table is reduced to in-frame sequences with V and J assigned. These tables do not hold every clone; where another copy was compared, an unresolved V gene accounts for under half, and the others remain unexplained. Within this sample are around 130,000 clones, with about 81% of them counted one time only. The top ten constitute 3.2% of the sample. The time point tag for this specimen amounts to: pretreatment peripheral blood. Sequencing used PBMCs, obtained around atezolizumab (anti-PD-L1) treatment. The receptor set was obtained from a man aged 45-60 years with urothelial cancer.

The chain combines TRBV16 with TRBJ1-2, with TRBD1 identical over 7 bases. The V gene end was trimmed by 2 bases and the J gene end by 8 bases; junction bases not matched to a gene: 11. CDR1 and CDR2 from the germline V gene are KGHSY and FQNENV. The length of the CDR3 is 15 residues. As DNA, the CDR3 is TGTGCCAGCAGCCAAAATCCCCGACAGGGCCAAGGCTACACCTTC. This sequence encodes CASSQNPRQGQGYTF.

For the CDR3, the DNA is TGTGCCAGCACCCCCCGGGGGGCGAGCTACACCTTC. Translation gives CASTPRGASYTF. The V and J genes are TRBV6-6 and TRBJ1-2; possibly TRBD1 for D (6 bases). CDR1 is MNHNY, CDR2 SVGAGI, per germline (reference sequence). Trimming left V 7 bases short and J 9 bases short, with 15 bases between. The length of the CDR3 is 12 residues.

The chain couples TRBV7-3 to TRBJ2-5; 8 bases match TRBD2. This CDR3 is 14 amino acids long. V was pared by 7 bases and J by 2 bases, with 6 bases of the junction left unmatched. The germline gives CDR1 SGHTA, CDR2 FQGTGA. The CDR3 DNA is TGTGCCAGCAACCTACTAGCGGCTCAAGAGACCCAGTACTTC. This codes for CASNLLAAQETQYF.

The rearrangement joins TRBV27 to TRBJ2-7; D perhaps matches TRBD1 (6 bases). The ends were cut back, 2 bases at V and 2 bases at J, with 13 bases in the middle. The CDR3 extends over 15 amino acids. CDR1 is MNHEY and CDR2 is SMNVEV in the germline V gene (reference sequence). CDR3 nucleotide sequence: TGTGCCAGCAGTTTACGCAGGGGTCTTCCCTACGAGCAGTACTTC. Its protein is CASSLRRGLPYEQYF.

In nucleotides, the CDR3 is TGCGCCAGCAGAGACGGGACAGACGGTGAGCAGTTCTTC. Translation: CASRDGTDGEQFF. The chain has TRBV5-1 and TRBJ2-1; 7 nucleotides align to TRBD1. The germline CDR1 and CDR2 sequences are SGHRS and YFSETQ. The CDR3 contains 13 residues. J lost 9 bases, V lost 5 bases, and 8 bases had no gene match.

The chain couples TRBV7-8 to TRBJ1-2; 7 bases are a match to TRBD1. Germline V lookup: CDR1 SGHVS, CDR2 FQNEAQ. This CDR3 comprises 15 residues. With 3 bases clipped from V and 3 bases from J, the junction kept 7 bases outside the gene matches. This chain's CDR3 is CASSLNRGLDYGYTF. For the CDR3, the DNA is TGTGCCAGCAGCTTGAACAGGGGTCTGGACTATGGCTACACCTTC.

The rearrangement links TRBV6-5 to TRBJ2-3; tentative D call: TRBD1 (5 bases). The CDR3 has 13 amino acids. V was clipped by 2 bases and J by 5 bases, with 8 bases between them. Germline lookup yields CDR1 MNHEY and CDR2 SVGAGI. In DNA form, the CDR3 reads TGTGCCAGCAGTTACGGGGCGAGAGATACGCAGTATTTT. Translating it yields CASSYGARDTQYF.

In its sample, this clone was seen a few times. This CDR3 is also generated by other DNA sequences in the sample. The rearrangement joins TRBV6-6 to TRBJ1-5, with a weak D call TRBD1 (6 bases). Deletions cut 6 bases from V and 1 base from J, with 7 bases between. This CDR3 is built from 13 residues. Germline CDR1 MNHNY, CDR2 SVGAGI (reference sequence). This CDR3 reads CASRDRSNQPQHF. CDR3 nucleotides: TGTGCCAGCAGAGACAGGAGCAATCAGCCCCAGCATTTT.

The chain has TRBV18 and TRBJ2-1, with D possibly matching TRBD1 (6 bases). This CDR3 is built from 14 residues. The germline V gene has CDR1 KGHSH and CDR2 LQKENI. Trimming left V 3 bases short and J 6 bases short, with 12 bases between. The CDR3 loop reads CASSPQGQLNEQFF. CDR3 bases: TGTGCCAGCTCACCTCAAGGACAGCTCAATGAGCAGTTCTTC.

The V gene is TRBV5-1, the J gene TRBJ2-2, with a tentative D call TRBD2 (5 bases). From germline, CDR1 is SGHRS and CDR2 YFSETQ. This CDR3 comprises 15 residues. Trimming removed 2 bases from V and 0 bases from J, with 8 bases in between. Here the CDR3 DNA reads TGCGCCAGCAGCTTCGGGCGGGCGAACACCGGGGAGCTGTTTTTT. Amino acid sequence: CASSFGRANTGELFF. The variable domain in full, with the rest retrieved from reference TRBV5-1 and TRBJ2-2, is KAGVTQTPRYLIKTRGQQVTLSCSPISGHRSVSWYQQTPGQGLQFLFEYFSETQRNKGNFPGRFSGRQFSNSRSEMNVSTLELGDSALYLCASSFGRANTGELFFGEGSRLTVL.

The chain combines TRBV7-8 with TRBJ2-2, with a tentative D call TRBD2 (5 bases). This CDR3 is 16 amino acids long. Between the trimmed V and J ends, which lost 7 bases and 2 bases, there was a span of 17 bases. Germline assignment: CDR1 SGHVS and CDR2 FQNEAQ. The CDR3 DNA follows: TGTGCCAGCACCCGGGGAAGACTCCCTAACACCGGGGAGCTGTTTTTT. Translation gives CASTRGRLPNTGELFF.

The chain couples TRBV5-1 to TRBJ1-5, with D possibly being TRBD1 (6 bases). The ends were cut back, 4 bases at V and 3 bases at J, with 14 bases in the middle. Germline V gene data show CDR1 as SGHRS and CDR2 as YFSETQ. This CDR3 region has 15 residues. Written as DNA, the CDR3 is TGCGCCAGCAGCCCAACAACAGGGCCCAATCAGCCCCAGCATTTT. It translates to CASSPTTGPNQPQHF.

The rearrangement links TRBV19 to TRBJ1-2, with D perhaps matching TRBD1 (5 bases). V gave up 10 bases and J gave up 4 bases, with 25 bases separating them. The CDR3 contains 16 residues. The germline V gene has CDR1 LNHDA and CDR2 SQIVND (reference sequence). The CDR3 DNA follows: TGTGCCACCACCTCCTTCCCCCGGGGGACCGGCTATGGCTACACCTTC. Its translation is CATTSFPRGTGYGYTF.

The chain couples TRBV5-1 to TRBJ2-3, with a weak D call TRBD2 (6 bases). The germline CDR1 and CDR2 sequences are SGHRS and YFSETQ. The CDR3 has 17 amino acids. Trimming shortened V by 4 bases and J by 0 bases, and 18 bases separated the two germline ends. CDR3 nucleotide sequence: TGCGCCAGCAGCCCGGGACTTATATTAACTAGCACAGATACGCAGTATTTT. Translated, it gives CASSPGLILTSTDTQYF.

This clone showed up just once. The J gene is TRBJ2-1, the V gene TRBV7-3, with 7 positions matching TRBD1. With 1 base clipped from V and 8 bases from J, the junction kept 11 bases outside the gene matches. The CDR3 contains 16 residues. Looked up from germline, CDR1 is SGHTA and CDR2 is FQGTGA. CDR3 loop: CASSLNARTGWDEQFF. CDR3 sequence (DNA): TGTGCCAGCAGCTTAAATGCTCGGACAGGATGGGATGAGCAGTTCTTC.

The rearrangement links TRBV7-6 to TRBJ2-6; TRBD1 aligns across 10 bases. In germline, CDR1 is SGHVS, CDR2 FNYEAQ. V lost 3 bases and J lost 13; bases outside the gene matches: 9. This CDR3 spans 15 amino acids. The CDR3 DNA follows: TGTGCCAGCAGCTTCGCCGGGACAGGGGCGATGGTCCTGACTTTC. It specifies CASSFAGTGAMVLTF.

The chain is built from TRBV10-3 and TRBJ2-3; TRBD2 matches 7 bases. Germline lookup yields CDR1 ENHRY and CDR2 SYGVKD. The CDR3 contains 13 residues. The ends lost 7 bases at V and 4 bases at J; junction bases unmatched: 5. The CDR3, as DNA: TGTGCCATCACTGGCGGGAGTCCAGATACGCAGTATTTT. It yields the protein CAITGGSPDTQYF.

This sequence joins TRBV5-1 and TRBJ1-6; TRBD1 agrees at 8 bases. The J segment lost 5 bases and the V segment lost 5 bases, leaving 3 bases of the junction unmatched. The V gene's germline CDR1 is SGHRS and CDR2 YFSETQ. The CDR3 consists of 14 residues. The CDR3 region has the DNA TGCGCCAGCAGAGGACAGGGCGATAATTCACCCCTCCACTTT. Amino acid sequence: CASRGQGDNSPLHF.

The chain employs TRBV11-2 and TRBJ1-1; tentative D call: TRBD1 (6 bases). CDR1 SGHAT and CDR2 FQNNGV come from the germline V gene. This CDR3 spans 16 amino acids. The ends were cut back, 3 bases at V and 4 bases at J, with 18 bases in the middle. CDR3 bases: TGTGCCAGCAGCTTTAGGGGGGGAGGATTATTCACTGAAGCTTTCTTT. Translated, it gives CASSFRGGGLFTEAFF.

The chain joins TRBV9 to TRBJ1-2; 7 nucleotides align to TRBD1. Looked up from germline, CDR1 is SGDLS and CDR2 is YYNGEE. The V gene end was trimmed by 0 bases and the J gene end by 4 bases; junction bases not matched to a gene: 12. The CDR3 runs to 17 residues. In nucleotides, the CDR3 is TGTGCCAGCAGCGTAGCTGAAACAGGGGAGACAAGCTATGGCTACACCTTC. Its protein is CASSVAETGETSYGYTF.

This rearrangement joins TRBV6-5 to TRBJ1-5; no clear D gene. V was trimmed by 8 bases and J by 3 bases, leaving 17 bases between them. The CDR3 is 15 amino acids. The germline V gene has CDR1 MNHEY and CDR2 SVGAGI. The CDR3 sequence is CASQRFAESNQPQHF. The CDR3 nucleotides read TGTGCCAGCCAAAGGTTCGCGGAATCCAATCAGCCCCAGCATTTT.